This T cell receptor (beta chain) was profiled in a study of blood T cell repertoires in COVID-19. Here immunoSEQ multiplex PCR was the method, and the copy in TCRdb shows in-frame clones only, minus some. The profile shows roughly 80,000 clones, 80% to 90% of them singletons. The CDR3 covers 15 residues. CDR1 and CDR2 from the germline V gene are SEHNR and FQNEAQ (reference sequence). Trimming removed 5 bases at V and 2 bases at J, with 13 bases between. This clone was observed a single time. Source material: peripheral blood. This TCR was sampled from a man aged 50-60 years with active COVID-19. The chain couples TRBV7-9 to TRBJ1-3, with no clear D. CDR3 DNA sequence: TGTGCCAGCAGCCGCCCCGAGAGGGCTGGAAACACCATATATTTT. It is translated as CASSRPERAGNTIYF.